This TCR beta chain was sequenced for a study of early T cells in non-severe SARS-CoV-2 infection. Study summary: Unpaired chains resulted from sequencing bulk RNA of unsorted whole blood. Findings and caveats of the study: Matching against VDJdb likely underestimated virus-specific expansions, favoring anti-spike CD8.

Each CDR3 protein gets one entry after TCRdb re-called the 5' RACE reads with MiXCR. The data show tens of thousands of distinct CDR3 sequences, over 10% seen once. Comment on this clonotype: As yet, its antigen is unknown.

This CDR3 has 20 amino acids. The junction had 19 bases not matched to a gene; V was cut back by 2 bases and J by 2 bases. Germline loops: CDR1 SEHNR, CDR2 FQNEAQ (reference sequence). The chain couples TRBV7-9 to TRBJ2-3, with TRBD2 identical over 7 bases. This specimen consisted of whole blood, obtained at baseline. The receptor was isolated from an adult who was a healthcare worker with PCR-confirmed SARS-CoV-2 infection or an uninfected control (not recorded which). CDR3 coding DNA: TGTGCCAGCAGCTTAAGAAGCGGCGGGGGAGAGAGGATTTCCACAGATACGCAGTATTTT. It encodes CASSLRSGGGERISTDTQYF.